The sequence of this T cell receptor beta chain was determined in a study of CD4 T cells in relation to SARS-CoV-2 and coronaviruses. Study at large: PBMCs were cultured with antigen for around nine days before TCR beta sequencing. Negative control cultures got HIV-1 Nef peptides or no peptide. Study results and caveats: SARS-CoV-2-driven expansion was significantly weaker in crossreactive than monoreactive clones.

Using immunoSEQ multiplex PCR, the repertoire was profiled, and TCRdb retains in-frame clones only, with some absent. The profile shows around 20,000 clones, around 77% of them singletons. Unexposed donor CD4+ T cells date from 2011-2018, before the COVID-19 pandemic. Isolation of CD4+ T cells took place after roughly nine days in culture. V dropped 0 bases and J dropped 4; count of bases not matched to a gene: 1. The CDR3 covers 14 residues. Germline V gene sequence: CDR1 SGDLS, CDR2 YYNGEE. In the case of this clone: Its antigen remains unknown.

V is TRBV9 and J is TRBJ2-3, with 8 positions matching TRBD2. The origin of this receptor is a human donor in good health. Material for sequencing was CD4+ T cells from PBMCs, cultured in vitro. CDR3 loop: CASSVAGGADTQYF. CDR3 bases: TGTGCCAGCAGCGTAGCGGGAGGGGCAGATACGCAGTATTTT.